Listed below are T cell receptor beta chains from one sample, sequenced in a study of cytomegalovirus exposure and HLA in healthy donors. Produced via immunoSEQ multiplex PCR; TCRdb's table is partial and in-frame only. The sample has more than 70,000 clones, 90% to 96% seen once; the top ten hold about 1.5%. Sequencing used PBMCs. All receptors come from a man in his late teens or twenties in good health and CMV-seropositive. Each CDR3 is given with its conserved first and last residue. The D gene is left open where the match is weak. A clone size is listed for some rows: how often the clone was seen (once, few, many), or a class if it is expanded.

clone size	D gene	V gene	J gene	CDR3 protein	CDR3 DNA
.	.	TRBV6-5	TRBJ2-1	CASSSDFSRSNEQFF	TGTGCCAGCAGTTCCGACTTCTCGCGGTCCAATGAGCAGTTCTTC
.	TRBD1	TRBV4-1	TRBJ2-5	CASSRYGQGQETQYF	TGCGCCAGCAGCCGGTACGGACAGGGGCAAGAGACCCAGTACTTC
.	TRBD2	TRBV10-1	TRBJ2-3	CASSEDGRAHSTDTQYF	TGCGCCAGCAGTGAAGACGGGAGGGCTCACTCCACAGATACGCAGTATTTT
.	.	TRBV20-1	TRBJ1-2	CSAPGSYGYTF	TGCAGTGCTCCGGGATCCTATGGCTACACCTTC
.	.	TRBV28	TRBJ2-1	CASSLRVNSYNEQFF	TGTGCCAGCAGTTTACGAGTTAATTCCTACAATGAGCAGTTCTTC
.	.	TRBV29-1	TRBJ2-5	CSETDFQETQYF	TGCAGTGAGACTGATTTCCAAGAGACCCAGTACTTC
.	.	TRBV5-6	TRBJ1-1	CASSFKGLDIMNTEAFF	TGTGCCAGCAGTTTCAAGGGACTGGATATTATGAACACTGAAGCTTTCTTT
.	TRBD1	TRBV5-1	TRBJ2-5	CASSRSGTEETQYF	TGCGCCAGCAGCCGTTCCGGGACAGAAGAGACCCAGTACTTC
.	TRBD1	TRBV10-2	TRBJ2-7	CASNRGAAYEQYF	TGCGCCAGCAACAGGGGGGCAGCCTACGAGCAGTACTTC
few	.	TRBV19	TRBJ2-2	CASRSLGGQQHLVNTGELFF	TGTGCCAGTAGATCCCTGGGGGGACAGCAGCATTTAGTTAATACCGGGGAGCTGTTTTTT
.	TRBD1	TRBV14	TRBJ1-1	CASSLTGTGSDTEAFF	TGTGCCAGCAGCCTCACCGGGACAGGGTCCGACACTGAAGCTTTCTTT
.	TRBD1	TRBV18	TRBJ1-1	CASSPRTGFMDTEAFF	TGTGCCAGCTCACCGCGGACAGGCTTCATGGACACTGAAGCTTTCTTT
.	.	TRBV5-1	TRBJ2-5	CASRQGQETQYF	TGCGCCAGTCGGCAGGGCCAAGAGACCCAGTACTTC
.	.	TRBV5-1	TRBJ1-2	CASSPRGDGYTF	TGCGCCAGCAGCCCACGGGGGGATGGCTACACCTTC
once	.	TRBV4-1	TRBJ1-1	CASSQDGGAYQAFF	TGCGCCAGCAGCCAAGATGGGGGGGCATACCAAGCTTTCTTT
.	TRBD2	TRBV5-1	TRBJ2-2	CASSFGAGGNTGELFF	TGCGCCAGCAGCTTTGGCGCGGGAGGCAACACCGGGGAGCTGTTTTTT
once	TRBD1	TRBV6-1	TRBJ1-5	CASTGGTVNQPQHF	TGTGCCAGCACAGGTGGGACAGTCAATCAGCCCCAGCATTTT
once	TRBD1	TRBV4-1	TRBJ1-1	CASSQEVRGRTEAFF	TGCGCCAGCAGCCAGGAAGTTAGGGGGCGGACTGAAGCTTTCTTT
once	.	TRBV6-5	TRBJ1-1	CASSYSPDTEAFF	TGTGCCAGCAGTTACTCCCCGGACACTGAAGCTTTCTTT
.	.	TRBV7-2	TRBJ2-2	CASSLEVASTGELFF	TGTGCCAGCAGCTTAGAGGTAGCGAGCACCGGGGAGCTGTTTTTT
.	.	TRBV5-8	TRBJ2-7	CASRPGFYEQYF	TGTGCCAGCAGACCGGGTTTTTACGAGCAGTACTTC
.	.	TRBV6-5	TRBJ2-7	CASSLRGGYEQYF	TGTGCCAGCAGTTTAAGGGGAGGATACGAGCAGTACTTC
once	TRBD2	TRBV5-6	TRBJ2-1	CASSLAGYSYNEQFF	TGTGCCAGCAGCTTAGCGGGGTACTCCTACAATGAGCAGTTCTTC
.	.	TRBV28	TRBJ1-5	CASSFVRGEERAQPQHF	TGTGCCAGCAGTTTTGTCAGGGGCGAAGAGAGAGCTCAGCCCCAGCATTTT
.	TRBD2	TRBV7-9	TRBJ2-3	CASSLALGGISTDTQYF	TGTGCCAGCAGCTTAGCGCTGGGAGGGATCAGCACAGATACGCAGTATTTT
.	.	TRBV10-2	TRBJ1-1	CASTTPGGTEAFF	TGCGCCAGCACCACCCCCGGGGGCACTGAAGCTTTCTTT
.	.	TRBV28	TRBJ1-4	CASRSRRLDNRHEKLFF	TGTGCCAGCAGAAGCCGCCGCTTGGACAATCGGCATGAAAAACTGTTTTTT
.	.	TRBV19	TRBJ1-5	CASSTQDDRLQPQHF	TGTGCCAGTAGTACCCAAGATGACAGGTTGCAGCCCCAGCATTTT
once	TRBD1	TRBV30	TRBJ2-1	CAWSVEQGYNEQFF	TGTGCCTGGAGTGTTGAACAGGGGTACAATGAGCAGTTCTTC
.	TRBD2	TRBV5-4	TRBJ2-3	CASSLTSGTDTQYF	TGTGCCAGCAGCCTTACTAGCGGCACAGATACGCAGTATTTT